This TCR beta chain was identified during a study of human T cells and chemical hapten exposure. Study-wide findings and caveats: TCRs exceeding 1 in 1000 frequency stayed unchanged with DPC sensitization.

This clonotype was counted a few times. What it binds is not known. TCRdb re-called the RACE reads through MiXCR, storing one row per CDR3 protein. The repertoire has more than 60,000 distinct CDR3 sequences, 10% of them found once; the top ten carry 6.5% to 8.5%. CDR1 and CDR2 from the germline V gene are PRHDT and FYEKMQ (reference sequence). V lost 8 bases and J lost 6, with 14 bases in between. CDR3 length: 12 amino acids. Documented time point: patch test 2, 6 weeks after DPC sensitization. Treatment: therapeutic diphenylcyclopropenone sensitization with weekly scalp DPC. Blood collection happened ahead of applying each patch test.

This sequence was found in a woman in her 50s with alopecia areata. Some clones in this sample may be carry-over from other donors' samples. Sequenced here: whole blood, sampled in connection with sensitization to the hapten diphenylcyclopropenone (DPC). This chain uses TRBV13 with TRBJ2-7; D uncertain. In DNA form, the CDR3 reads TGTGCCAGCTGCGTTGGTCGGTCCGAGCAGTACTTC. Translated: CASCVGRSEQYF.